Listed below are T cell receptor beta chains from one sample, sequenced in a study of T-cell memory formation after mild COVID-19. TCRdb passed the 5' RACE reads through MiXCR, listing each CDR3 protein once. The table shows 110,000 to 150,000 distinct CDR3 sequences, with 25% occurring only once. What was sequenced was PBMCs or a T cell subset sorted from them (not recorded which). Receptor source: an adult woman who had mild COVID-19 (a few samples of this study predate the infection). Cell type and time point are not known. Both conserved end residues are part of each CDR3. The order of the fields is J gene, clone size, V gene, D gene, CDR3 protein, CDR3 DNA. D genes are given only for firm matches. Where a row states a size, it is once, few, many or the class of an expanded clone; other rows omit it.

j_gene: TRBJ1-2; abundance: NA; v_gene: TRBV24-1; d_gene: NA; CDR3aa: CATSDGGAREANYGYTF; CDR3nt: TGTGCCACCAGTGATGGTGGGGCGAGGGAAGCTAACTATGGCTACACCTTC
j_gene: TRBJ2-7; abundance: NA; v_gene: TRBV7-9; d_gene: NA; CDR3aa: CASARSNSYEQYF; CDR3nt: TGTGCCAGCGCAAGGAGCAACTCCTACGAGCAGTACTTC
j_gene: TRBJ2-7; abundance: NA; v_gene: TRBV5-8; d_gene: TRBD1; CDR3aa: CASSFTGTETYEQYF; CDR3nt: TGTGCCAGCAGCTTCACCGGGACAGAAACCTACGAGCAGTACTTC
j_gene: TRBJ2-7; abundance: NA; v_gene: TRBV7-9; d_gene: NA; CDR3aa: CASSPPRVGEQTYEQYF; CDR3nt: TGTGCCAGCAGCCCCCCGAGGGTGGGGGAGCAAACCTACGAGCAGTACTTC
j_gene: TRBJ2-7; abundance: few; v_gene: TRBV5-8; d_gene: NA; CDR3aa: CASSLSREYPEQYF; CDR3nt: TGTGCCAGCAGCTTGAGCAGGGAGTATCCCGAGCAGTACTTC
j_gene: TRBJ2-7; abundance: few; v_gene: TRBV11-1; d_gene: TRBD1; CDR3aa: CASSLGQGPTYEQYF; CDR3nt: TGTGCCAGCAGCTTAGGACAGGGTCCCACCTACGAGCAGTACTTC
j_gene: TRBJ1-1; abundance: NA; v_gene: TRBV6-5; d_gene: NA; CDR3aa: CASSYPGSRTEAFF; CDR3nt: TGTGCCAGCAGTTACCCGGGGAGCCGCACTGAAGCTTTCTTT
j_gene: TRBJ2-5; abundance: few; v_gene: TRBV7-9; d_gene: NA; CDR3aa: CASSPLDRASQETQYF; CDR3nt: TGTGCCAGCAGCCCCCTGGATAGAGCTTCGCAAGAGACCCAGTACTTC
j_gene: TRBJ2-7; abundance: NA; v_gene: TRBV7-8; d_gene: NA; CDR3aa: CASSLGLATSDEQYF; CDR3nt: TGTGCCAGCAGCTTAGGACTGGCCACCTCGGACGAGCAGTACTTC
j_gene: TRBJ1-2; abundance: NA; v_gene: TRBV4-1; d_gene: NA; CDR3aa: CASSHMPPGSGYTF; CDR3nt: TGCGCCAGCAGCCATATGCCTCCAGGGAGCGGCTACACCTTC
j_gene: TRBJ2-1; abundance: few; v_gene: TRBV20-1; d_gene: NA; CDR3aa: CSARGLRAYNEQFF; CDR3nt: TGCAGTGCTAGGGGTCTGAGGGCGTACAATGAGCAGTTCTTC
j_gene: TRBJ2-1; abundance: NA; v_gene: TRBV6-5; d_gene: NA; CDR3aa: CATYRNSYNEQFF; CDR3nt: TGTGCCACCTACCGCAACTCCTACAATGAGCAGTTCTTC
j_gene: TRBJ1-2; abundance: many; v_gene: TRBV14; d_gene: NA; CDR3aa: CASSQVTGSLYGYTF; CDR3nt: TGTGCCAGCAGCCAAGTCACAGGATCGTTGTATGGCTACACCTTC
j_gene: TRBJ2-2; abundance: few; v_gene: TRBV9; d_gene: NA; CDR3aa: CASTGQPNTGELFF; CDR3nt: TGTGCCAGCACGGGCCAGCCGAACACCGGGGAGCTGTTTTTT
j_gene: TRBJ1-1; abundance: NA; v_gene: TRBV10-3; d_gene: NA; CDR3aa: CAIGSGRKDNTEAFF; CDR3nt: TGTGCCATCGGCTCGGGCCGCAAGGACAACACTGAAGCTTTCTTT
j_gene: TRBJ2-1; abundance: NA; v_gene: TRBV7-9; d_gene: TRBD2; CDR3aa: CASSSSSGSAEQFF; CDR3nt: TGTGCCAGCAGCTCCTCTAGCGGGAGCGCTGAGCAGTTCTTC
j_gene: TRBJ2-3; abundance: once; v_gene: TRBV19; d_gene: TRBD2; CDR3aa: CASRTSGNTQYF; CDR3nt: TGTGCCAGTAGGACTAGCGGGAATACGCAGTATTTT
j_gene: TRBJ2-1; abundance: NA; v_gene: TRBV5-1; d_gene: TRBD2; CDR3aa: CASSPWTSGGVNEQFF; CDR3nt: TGCGCCAGCAGCCCCTGGACTAGCGGGGGGGTAAATGAGCAGTTCTTC
j_gene: TRBJ2-1; abundance: NA; v_gene: TRBV25-1; d_gene: TRBD2; CDR3aa: CASSETGTSGDQQFF; CDR3nt: TGTGCCAGCAGTGAAACCGGGACTAGCGGGGACCAGCAGTTCTTC
j_gene: TRBJ1-6; abundance: few; v_gene: TRBV15; d_gene: TRBD1; CDR3aa: CATSGTGSNSPLHF; CDR3nt: TGTGCCACCAGCGGGACAGGGTCGAATTCACCCCTCCACTTT
j_gene: TRBJ1-2; abundance: NA; v_gene: TRBV7-2; d_gene: NA; CDR3aa: CASSLAEASVGYGYTF; CDR3nt: TGTGCCAGCAGCTTAGCGGAGGCCTCTGTGGGCTATGGCTACACCTTC
j_gene: TRBJ1-1; abundance: NA; v_gene: TRBV29-1; d_gene: NA; CDR3aa: CSVVPKGDLMEAFF; CDR3nt: TGCAGCGTTGTCCCCAAGGGGGACCTTATGGAAGCTTTCTTT